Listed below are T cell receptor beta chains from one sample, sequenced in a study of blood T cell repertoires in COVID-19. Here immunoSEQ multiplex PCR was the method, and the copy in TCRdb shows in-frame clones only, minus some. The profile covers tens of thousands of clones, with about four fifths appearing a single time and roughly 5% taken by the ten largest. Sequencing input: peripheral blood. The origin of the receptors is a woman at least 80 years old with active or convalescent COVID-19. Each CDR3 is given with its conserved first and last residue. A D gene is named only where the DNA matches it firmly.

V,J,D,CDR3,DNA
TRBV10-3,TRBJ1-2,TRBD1,CAISEGPGQGEYGYTF,TGTGCCATCAGTGAGGGCCCGGGACAGGGAGAGTATGGCTACACCTTC
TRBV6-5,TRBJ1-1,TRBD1,CASTRTGNTEAFF,TGTGCCAGCACCCGGACAGGGAACACTGAAGCTTTCTTT
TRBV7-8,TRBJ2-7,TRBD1,CASSRDFGQGGDEQYF,TGTGCCAGCAGCCGAGACTTCGGACAGGGAGGCGACGAGCAGTACTTC
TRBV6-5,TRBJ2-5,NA,CASSFSPSETQYF,TGTGCCAGCAGTTTTAGTCCTAGCGAGACCCAGTACTTC
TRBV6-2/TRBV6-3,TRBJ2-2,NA,CASSPSRTGELFF,TGTGCCAGCAGCCCCAGTCGCACCGGGGAGCTGTTTTTT
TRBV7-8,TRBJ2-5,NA,CASRPREGVETQYF,TGTGCCAGCAGACCTAGAGAGGGTGTCGAGACCCAGTACTTC
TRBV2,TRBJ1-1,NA,CASSRVENTEAFF,TGTGCCAGCAGTCGGGTGGAGAACACTGAAGCTTTCTTT
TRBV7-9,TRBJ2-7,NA,CASSSLGGDYEQYF,TGTGCCAGCAGCTCCCTGGGGGGTGACTACGAGCAGTACTTC
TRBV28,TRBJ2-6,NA,CASMESSGANVLTF,TGTGCCAGCATGGAGAGCTCTGGGGCCAACGTCCTGACTTTC
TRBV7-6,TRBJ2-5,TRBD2,CASSLGGLPGGLETQYF,TGTGCCAGCAGCTTGGGGGGACTACCCGGGGGGTTGGAGACCCAGTACTTC
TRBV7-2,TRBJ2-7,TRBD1,CASSSTDRGQYEQYF,TGTGCCAGCAGTTCGACCGACAGGGGGCAGTACGAGCAGTACTTC
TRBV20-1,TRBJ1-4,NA,CSASNSGGGKLFF,TGCAGTGCTAGTAATTCGGGGGGGGGAAAACTGTTTTTT